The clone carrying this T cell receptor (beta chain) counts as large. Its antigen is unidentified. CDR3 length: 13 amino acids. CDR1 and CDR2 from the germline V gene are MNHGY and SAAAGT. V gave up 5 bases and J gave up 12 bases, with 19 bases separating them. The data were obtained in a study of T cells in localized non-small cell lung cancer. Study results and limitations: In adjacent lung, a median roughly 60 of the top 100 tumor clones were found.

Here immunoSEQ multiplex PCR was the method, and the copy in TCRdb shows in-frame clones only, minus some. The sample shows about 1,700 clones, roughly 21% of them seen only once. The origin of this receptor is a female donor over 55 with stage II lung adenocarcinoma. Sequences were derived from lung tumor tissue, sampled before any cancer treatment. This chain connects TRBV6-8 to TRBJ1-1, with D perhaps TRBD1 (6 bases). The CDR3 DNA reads TGTGCCAGCAGTCCACCAGGGGCAATGGGGACTTTCTTT. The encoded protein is CASSPPGAMGTFF.